This T cell receptor (beta chain) was captured in a study of cytomegalovirus exposure and HLA in healthy donors. PCR involved 60 Vbeta and 13 Jbeta primers. Produced via immunoSEQ multiplex PCR; TCRdb's table is partial and in-frame only. This sample has approximately 150,000 clones, with around three quarters found just once. The V end lost 5 bases, the J end lost 1 base, and 10 bases lay between the germline ends. Per germline, CDR1 SQVTM and CDR2 ANQGSEA. The length of the CDR3 is 13 residues. Sequencing input: PBMCs. The gene calls are TRBV29-1 and TRBJ2-3, with D perhaps TRBD2 (5 bases). This receptor was taken from a woman aged 40 to 49 in good health and CMV-seronegative. The CDR3 nucleotides read TGCAGCGTTCGGTTAGCGCGCACAGATACGCAGTATTTT. As protein: CSVRLARTDTQYF.